This TCR beta chain was profiled in a study of control samples from healthy donors and cancer patients. There are 13 residues in the CDR3. The germline V gene has CDR1 SGHNT and CDR2 YYREEE (reference sequence). Unmatched junction bases numbered 4, after V lost 5 bases and J lost 4 bases. Generated by immunoSEQ multiplex PCR, the TCRdb table keeps only in-frame clones and is missing some. The data contain 150,000 to 200,000 clones, about 93% of them singletons. Sequenced sample: blood. This receptor was identified in a woman aged 25 to 45 in good health. The rearrangement links TRBV5-4 to TRBJ1-1; 8 nucleotides line up with TRBD1. The DNA for the CDR3 is TGTGCCAGCAGGACCGACAGGGGCACTGAAGCTTTCTTT. The encoded protein is CASRTDRGTEAFF.